This record looks at one T cell receptor (beta chain) sequence and its context. From the RT-PCR reads, TCRdb called clonotypes with MiXCR, one entry per CDR3 protein. The sample lists 800,000 to 1,000,000 distinct CDR3 sequences, approximately 18% occurring once. The V gene's germline CDR1 is DFQATT and CDR2 SNEGSKA (reference sequence). This CDR3 spans 14 amino acids. Trimming shortened V by 3 bases and J by 5 bases, and 13 bases separated the two germline ends. These data come from a study of patients and donors after allogeneic stem cell transplantation. The material sequenced was blood, either unsorted or a sorted T cell fraction (not recorded which). The rearrangement links TRBV20-1 to TRBJ1-4, with D perhaps matching TRBD1 (5 bases). This clonotype was obtained from a human donor who was either an allogeneic HSCT recipient or a stem cell or donor lymphocyte infusion donor (not recorded which). It is not recorded whose cells these are; they may come from a transplant donor. The CDR3 reads CSARAGTANEKLFF. As DNA, the CDR3 is TGCAGTGCTAGGGCCGGGACTGCCAATGAAAAACTGTTTTTT.